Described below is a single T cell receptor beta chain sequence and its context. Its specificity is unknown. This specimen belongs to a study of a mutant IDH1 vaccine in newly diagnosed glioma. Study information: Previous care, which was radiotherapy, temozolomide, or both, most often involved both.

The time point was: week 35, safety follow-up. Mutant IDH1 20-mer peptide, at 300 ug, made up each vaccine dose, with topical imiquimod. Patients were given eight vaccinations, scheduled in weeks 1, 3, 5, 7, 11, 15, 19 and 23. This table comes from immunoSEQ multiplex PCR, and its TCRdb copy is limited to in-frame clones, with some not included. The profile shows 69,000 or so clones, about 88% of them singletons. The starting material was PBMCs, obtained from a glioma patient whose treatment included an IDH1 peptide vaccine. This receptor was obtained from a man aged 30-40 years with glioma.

The CDR3 nucleotides are TGTGCCAGCAGCCCAGGGGACAGGACTACAGATACGCAGTATTTT. This encodes CASSPGDRTTDTQYF. The rearrangement joins TRBV7-9 to TRBJ2-3; TRBD1 agrees at 8 bases. This CDR3 comprises 15 residues. V was clipped by 5 bases and J by 3 bases; unmatched bases: 7. The germline gives CDR1 SEHNR, CDR2 FQNEAQ (reference sequence).